The 3 T cell receptor beta chains below were found in one sample sequenced in a study of T-cell reconstitution after alpha-beta-depleted transplantation in children (dated by TCRdb to 2016 to 2017). Libraries came from PCR. Sequenced on an Illumina HiSeq 2500. Molecular barcoding was employed in the preparation of TCR libraries, with unique molecular identifiers being used to normalize TCRbeta repertoire quantification. The public sequencing data were trimmed at Q25 with fastp and processed into clonotypes with MiXCR by TCRdb, which kept only in-frame beta chains. Here each entry gathers all rows of one CDR3 protein and keeps the most common genes and DNA. The sample contains roughly 590,000 distinct CDR3 sequences, approximately 17% of them found a single time. The ten largest account for approximately 1% of the sample. Here the sequenced sample was PBMCs from the stem cell graft donor, taken from the stem cell graft. These receptors originate from a human donor who donated a stem cell graft to a child with acute myeloid leukemia.

This clonotype was observed at least ten times. CDR3 in DNA: TGCAGTGCCCGGGACAGGCCGTTCTATGGCTACACCTTC. Amino acids: CSARDRPFYGYTF. The chain employs TRBV20-1 and TRBJ1-2; TRBD1 matches 8 bases. This CDR3 region has 13 residues. Unmatched junction bases numbered 7, after V lost 6 bases and J lost 4 bases. Germline CDR1 and CDR2: DFQATT and SNEGSKA (reference sequence).

CDR3: CASSWTGLAYEQYF. The DNA of the CDR3 is TGTGCCAGCAGTTGGACAGGGTTGGCCTACGAGCAGTACTTC. The J gene is TRBJ2-7, the V gene TRBV27; TRBD1 matches at 8 bases. V shed 4 bases, J shed 2 bases, and the junction held 4 bases outside the gene matches. This CDR3 spans 14 amino acids. In germline, CDR1 is MNHEY, CDR2 SMNVEV (reference sequence).

The table lists this clonotype with a few counts. The rearrangement joins TRBV7-2 to TRBJ2-2; 7 bases are a match to TRBD2. The V and J ends lost 4 bases and 4 bases, in that order; junction bases with no gene match: 9. CDR3 length: 16 amino acids. CDR1 and CDR2 from the germline V gene are SGHTA and FQGNSA. The CDR3 DNA is TGTGCCAGCAGCTCCCATACTAGCGTCCGCACCGGGGAGCTGTTTTTT. It encodes CASSSHTSVRTGELFF.